This T cell receptor beta chain comes out of a study of blood T cell repertoires in COVID-19. Study-wide background: Some COVID-19 samples were acute and others convalescent; all came from the United States, Italy and Spain. In each case, the material was cDNA or gDNA derived from T cells, B-cell-depleted T cells, or PBMCs.

V was clipped by 2 bases and J by 5 bases, with 10 bases between them. CDR1 SEHNR and CDR2 FQNEAQ come from the germline V gene (reference sequence). This CDR3 is built from 13 residues. Original methodology: Amplifying reference gene primers gave estimates of nucleated cell counts. Using immunoSEQ multiplex PCR, the repertoire was profiled, and TCRdb retains in-frame clones only, with some absent. The V and J calls and clone size come from that table; D and trimming were worked out from the DNA. The sample contains 65,000 to 90,000 clones, roughly 87% of which appear only once. The sequence derives from a man in his thirties or forties with acute or convalescent COVID-19. The genes are TRBV7-9 and TRBJ2-7, with a possible D match to TRBD1 (5 bases). Source material: peripheral blood. CDR3 loop: CASSLKGNNEQYF. As DNA, the CDR3 is TGTGCCAGCAGCTTAAAGGGGAACAACGAGCAGTACTTC.